These 20 T cell receptor beta chains were all obtained from the same sample, sequenced in a study of blood T cell repertoires in COVID-19. Repertoires were generated with immunoSEQ multiplex PCR, while TCRdb's copy carries only in-frame clones and drops some. Of over 250,000 clones detected, 80% to 90% appear once; the ten largest clones hold approximately 5%. Sequencing used PBMCs or T cells enriched from blood (not recorded which). These receptors were obtained from a young woman who had recovered from COVID-19.

V usage is TRBV2 and J usage is TRBJ2-7; no reliable D call. Trimming shortened V by 7 bases and J by 1 base, and 14 bases separated the two germline ends. CDR1 SNHLY and CDR2 FYNNEI come from the germline V gene. This CDR3 spans 14 amino acids. The CDR3 here is CASMNVLSSYEQYF. Here the CDR3 DNA reads TGTGCCAGCATGAACGTTCTTAGTTCCTACGAGCAGTACTTC.

The chain links TRBV6-5 to TRBJ1-5; 7 bases map to TRBD1. This CDR3 is 15 amino acids long. Germline V gene lookup returns CDR1 MNHEY and CDR2 SVGAGI. V lost 2 bases and J lost 5; bases outside the gene matches: 6. CDR3 nucleotides: TGTGCCAGCAGTTACCGACAGGGAAGGGATCAGCCCCAGCATTTT. Its translation is CASSYRQGRDQPQHF.

The chain joins TRBV7-2 to TRBJ1-3; no reliable D call. The V gene lost 3 bases and the J gene lost 2 bases, with 14 bases spanning the gap. The CDR3 length is 16 residues. Germline lookup yields CDR1 SGHTA and CDR2 FQGNSA. CDR3 region: CASSFQQIPPGNTIYF. CDR3 in DNA: TGTGCCAGCAGCTTCCAACAGATTCCACCTGGAAACACCATATATTTT.

This clone has just one count. The rearrangement links TRBV5-4 to TRBJ2-5; 7 bases are shared with TRBD2. J lost 5 bases, V lost 1 base, and 2 bases had no gene match. The CDR3 length is 13 residues. Germline CDR1 SGHNT, CDR2 YYREEE (reference sequence). The chain's CDR3 is CASSLMGGETQYF. The CDR3 DNA follows: TGTGCCAGCAGCTTGATGGGGGGGGAGACCCAGTACTTC.

This clone was picked up one time. The gene calls are TRBV12-3 or TRBV12-4 and TRBJ1-2; a possible D gene is TRBD1 (5 bases). With 5 bases removed from V and 3 bases from J, the gap between germline ends came to 10 bases. This CDR3 has 13 amino acids. DNA for the CDR3: TGTGCCAGCAGTATCAGGGTGGACTATGGCTACACCTTC. As protein: CASSIRVDYGYTF.

This clone appeared once. The rearrangement links TRBV7-2 to TRBJ2-7; the match to TRBD2 covers 8 bases. Germline lookup yields CDR1 SGHTA and CDR2 FQGNSA. This CDR3 region has 15 residues. Unmatched junction bases numbered 7, after V lost 4 bases and J lost 2 bases. CDR3 sequence (DNA): TGTGCCAGCAGCTCCCGGGAGGGCGGGGCCTACGAGCAGTACTTC. It yields the protein CASSSREGGAYEQYF.

This clone was counted a few times. This sequence joins TRBV6-5 and TRBJ2-2; TRBD2 agrees at 8 bases. Looked up from germline, CDR1 is MNHEY and CDR2 is SVGAGI. The CDR3 is made up of 14 amino acids. Trimming removed 10 bases from V and 5 bases from J; junction bases left unmatched: 9. The CDR3 nucleotides read TGTGCCACCAGAACGGGGGGGGATACCGGGGAGCTGTTTTTT. Protein sequence: CATRTGGDTGELFF.

The rearrangement uses TRBV4-3 and TRBJ2-2; 8 bases fit TRBD2. The trim removed 3 bases at V and 7 bases at J, leaving 7 bases unmatched. CDR1 is LGHNA, CDR2 YSLEER, per germline. This CDR3 has 15 residues. CDR3 sequence (DNA): TGCGCCAGCAGCCAGGCGGGACTAGTTGGCGGGGAGCTGTTTTTT. Its translation is CASSQAGLVGGELFF.

DNA of the CDR3: TGCAGCGTGGACAGGGGCCCCTATGGCTACACCTTC. Protein: CSVDRGPYGYTF. This chain links TRBV29-1 with TRBJ1-2, with 9 bases that match TRBD1. J gave up 4 bases and V 6 bases, and 3 bases lay outside the gene matches. Germline CDR1 and CDR2: SQVTM and ANQGSEA. This CDR3 has 12 residues.

The CDR3 region is CASSSRAAGTEAFF. The CDR3 DNA is TGTGCCAGCAGCTCCCGGGCCGCGGGCACTGAAGCTTTCTTT. The genes are TRBV7-8 and TRBJ1-1; the D is unclear. The CDR3 extends over 14 amino acids. The germline V gene has CDR1 SGHVS and CDR2 FQNEAQ. Deletions cut 4 bases from V and 4 bases from J, with 13 bases between.

The rearrangement joins TRBV18 to TRBJ2-4; weak D call: TRBD2 (6 bases). V shed 5 bases and J shed 8 bases, with 19 bases lying between them. Looked up from germline, CDR1 is KGHSH and CDR2 is LQKENI. This CDR3 comprises 15 residues. CDR3 amino acids: CASSLAATKRDIQYF. Written as DNA, the CDR3 is TGTGCCAGCTCATTAGCGGCCACCAAGCGGGACATTCAGTACTTC.

In this sample, this clone turned up once. V is TRBV5-1 and J is TRBJ2-3; no reliable D call. V dropped 2 bases and J dropped 2 bases, with 3 bases sitting between them. The CDR3 has 12 amino acids. Per the germline V gene, CDR1 is SGHRS and CDR2 is YFSETQ. The CDR3 is CASSFNTDTQYF. CDR3 coding DNA: TGCGCCAGCAGCTTCAACACAGATACGCAGTATTTT. The full variable domain, its missing parts supplied by reference TRBV5-1 and TRBJ2-3, is KAGVTQTPRYLIKTRGQQVTLSCSPISGHRSVSWYQQTPGQGLQFLFEYFSETQRNKGNFPGRFSGRQFSNSRSEMNVSTLELGDSALYLCASSFNTDTQYFGPGTRLTVL.

The V and J genes are TRBV24-1 and TRBJ1-2; the D gene is possibly TRBD1 (5 bases). The CDR3 spans 14 residues. The V end lost 5 bases, the J end lost 6 bases, and 15 bases lay between the germline ends. CDR1 is KGHDR, CDR2 SFDVKD, per germline. The CDR3 DNA sequence: TGTGCCACCAGTGGGCCAGCAGGGCGCGATGGCTACACCTTC. This gives the protein CATSGPAGRDGYTF.

This clone came up a few times. The J gene is TRBJ2-7, the V gene TRBV10-2, with TRBD1 matching over 7 bases. V lost 1 base to trimming and J lost 5 bases; unmatched junction nucleotides: 5. Germline V gives CDR1 WSHSY, CDR2 SAAADI. This CDR3 region has 14 residues. The CDR3 here is CASSEFQGDNEQYF. CDR3 in DNA: TGCGCCAGCAGTGAGTTTCAGGGGGATAACGAGCAGTACTTC.

V and J are TRBV3-1 (or the pseudogene TRBV3-2) and TRBJ2-1; 8 bases are a match to TRBD2. Trimming took 3 bases from V and 12 from J; bases not matched to a gene: 25. This CDR3 has 19 amino acids. Per germline, CDR1 LGHDT and CDR2 YNNKEL (reference sequence). CDR3 sequence reads: CASSQPGLGERGITSVQFF. CDR3 bases: TGTGCCAGCAGCCAGCCTGGACTGGGAGAGCGGGGGATAACTAGTGTGCAGTTCTTC.

The genes are TRBV5-5 and TRBJ2-7; TRBD2 is a possible D gene (6 bases). V lost 4 bases and J lost 1, with 9 bases in between. Germline CDR1 reads SGHKS; CDR2 reads YYEKEE (reference sequence). The CDR3 contains 13 residues. As DNA, the CDR3 is TGTGCCAGCAGCCCCCGGGAGTCCTACGAGCAGTACTTC. It translates to CASSPRESYEQYF.

J is TRBJ1-3 and V is TRBV24-1; 8 nucleotides agree with TRBD1. The V segment lost 4 bases and the J segment 2 bases; nucleotides outside the gene matches: 3. The CDR3 extends over 15 amino acids. In germline, CDR1 is KGHDR, CDR2 SFDVKD. CDR3 region: CATSDARGPGNTIYF. CDR3 coding DNA: TGTGCCACCAGTGACGCCAGGGGGCCTGGAAACACCATATATTTT.

This clone appeared a single time. A read error may produce the germline difference seen at one junction end. J is TRBJ1-5 and V is TRBV3-1 (or the pseudogene TRBV3-2); 8 nucleotides line up with TRBD1. The length of the CDR3 is 15 residues. Germline V gene data show CDR1 as LGHDT and CDR2 as YNNKEL (reference sequence). This chain's CDR3 is CASSQGRGLGQLQHF. CDR3 DNA sequence: TGTGCCAGCAGCCAGGGCAGGGGGCTCGGTCAGCTCCAGCATTTT.

The rearrangement links TRBV7-9 to TRBJ1-2; a weak D match, TRBD1 (6 bases). Trimming removed 0 bases at V and 6 bases at J, with 23 bases between. The CDR3 runs to 18 residues. The germline V gene encodes CDR1 SEHNR and CDR2 FQNEAQ (reference sequence). CDR3 residues: CASSLALLGGLSDNGYTF. The DNA for the CDR3 is TGTGCCAGCAGCTTAGCGCTCCTCGGGGGGCTCTCTGACAATGGCTACACCTTC.

V and J are TRBV5-4 and TRBJ1-1; 9 nucleotides line up with TRBD1. J gave up 3 bases and V 5 bases, and 8 bases lay outside the gene matches. This CDR3 comprises 15 residues. Germline CDR1 is SGHNT and CDR2 is YYREEE (reference sequence). The CDR3 reads CASRLGTGSYTEAFF. CDR3 nucleotide sequence: TGTGCCAGCAGACTAGGGACAGGGTCGTACACTGAAGCTTTCTTT.